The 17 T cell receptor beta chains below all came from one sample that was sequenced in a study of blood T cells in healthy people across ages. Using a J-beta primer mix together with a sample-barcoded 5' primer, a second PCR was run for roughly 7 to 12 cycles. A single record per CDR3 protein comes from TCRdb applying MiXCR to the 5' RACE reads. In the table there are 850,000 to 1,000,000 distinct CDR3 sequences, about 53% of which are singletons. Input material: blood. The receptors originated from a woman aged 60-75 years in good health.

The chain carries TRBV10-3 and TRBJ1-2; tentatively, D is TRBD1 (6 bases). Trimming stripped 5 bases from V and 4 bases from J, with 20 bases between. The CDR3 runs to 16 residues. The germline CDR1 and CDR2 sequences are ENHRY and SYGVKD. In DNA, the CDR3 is TGTGCCATCAGTACAACAGGGACTTTAACCGTCTATGGCTACACCTTC. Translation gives CAISTTGTLTVYGYTF.

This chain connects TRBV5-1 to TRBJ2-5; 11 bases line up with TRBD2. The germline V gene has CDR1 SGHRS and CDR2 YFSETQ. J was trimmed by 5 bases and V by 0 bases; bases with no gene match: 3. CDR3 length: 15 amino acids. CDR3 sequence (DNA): TGCGCCAGCAGCTTGGGGACTAGCGGGCACGAGACCCAGTACTTC. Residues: CASSLGTSGHETQYF.

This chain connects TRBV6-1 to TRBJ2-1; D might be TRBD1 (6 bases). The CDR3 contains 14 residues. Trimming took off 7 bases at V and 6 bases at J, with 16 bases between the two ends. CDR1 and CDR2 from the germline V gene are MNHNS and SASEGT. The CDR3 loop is CASIIGDIVNEQFF. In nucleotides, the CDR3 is TGTGCCAGCATTATAGGGGACATAGTCAATGAGCAGTTCTTC.

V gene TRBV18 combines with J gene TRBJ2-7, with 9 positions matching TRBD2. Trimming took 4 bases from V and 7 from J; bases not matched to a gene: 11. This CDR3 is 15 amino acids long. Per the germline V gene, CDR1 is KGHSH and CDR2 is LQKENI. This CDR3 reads CASSRGRDSYNEQYF. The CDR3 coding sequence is TGTGCCAGCTCACGCGGGAGGGATTCCTACAATGAGCAGTACTTC.

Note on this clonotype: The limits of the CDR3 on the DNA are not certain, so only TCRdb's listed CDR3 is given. CDR3 in amino acids: CSVEIRGGYGCTF. The rearrangement links TRBV29-1 to TRBJ1-2; whether TRBD1, the table's D call, matches the DNA was not checked. The germline gives CDR1 SQVTM, CDR2 ANQGSEA. The CDR3 numbers 13 amino acids, ends counted.

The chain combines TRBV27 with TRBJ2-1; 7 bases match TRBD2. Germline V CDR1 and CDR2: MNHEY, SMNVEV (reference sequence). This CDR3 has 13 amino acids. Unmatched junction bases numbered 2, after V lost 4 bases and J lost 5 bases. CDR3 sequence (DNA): TGTGCCAGCAGTTGGCTAGCGGACAATGAGCAGTTCTTC. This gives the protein CASSWLADNEQFF.

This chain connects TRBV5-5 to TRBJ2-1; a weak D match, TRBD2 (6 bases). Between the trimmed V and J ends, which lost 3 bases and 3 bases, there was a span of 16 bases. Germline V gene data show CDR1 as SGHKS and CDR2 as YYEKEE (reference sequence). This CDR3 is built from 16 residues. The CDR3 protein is CASSSWAGTYYNEQFF. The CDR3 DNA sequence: TGTGCCAGCAGCTCCTGGGCGGGGACTTACTACAATGAGCAGTTCTTC.

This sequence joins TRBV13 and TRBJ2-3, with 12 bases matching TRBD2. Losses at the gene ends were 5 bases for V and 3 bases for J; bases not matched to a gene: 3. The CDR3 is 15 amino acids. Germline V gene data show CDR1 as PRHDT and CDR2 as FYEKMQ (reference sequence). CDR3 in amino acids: CASSIGLAGTDTQYF. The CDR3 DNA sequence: TGTGCCAGCAGCATTGGACTAGCGGGAACAGATACGCAGTATTTT.

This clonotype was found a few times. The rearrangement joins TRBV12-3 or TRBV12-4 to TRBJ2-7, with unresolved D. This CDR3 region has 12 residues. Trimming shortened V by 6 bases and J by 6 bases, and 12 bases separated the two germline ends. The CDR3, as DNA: TGTGCCAGCAGGTTTAGTAGTCGCGAGCAGTACTTC. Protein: CASRFSSREQYF.

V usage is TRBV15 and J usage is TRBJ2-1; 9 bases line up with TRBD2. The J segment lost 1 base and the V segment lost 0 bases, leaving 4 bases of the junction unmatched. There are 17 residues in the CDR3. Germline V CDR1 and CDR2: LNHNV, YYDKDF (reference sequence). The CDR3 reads CATSRDLSGSSYNEQFF. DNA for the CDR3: TGTGCCACCAGCAGAGATCTTAGCGGGAGTTCCTACAATGAGCAGTTCTTC.

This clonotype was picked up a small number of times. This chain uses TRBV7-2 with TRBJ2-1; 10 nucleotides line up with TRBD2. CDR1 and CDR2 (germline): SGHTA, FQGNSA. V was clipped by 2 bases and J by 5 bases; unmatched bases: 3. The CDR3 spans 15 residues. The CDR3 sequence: CASSLKAGGDNEQFF. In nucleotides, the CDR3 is TGTGCCAGCAGCTTAAAAGCGGGAGGGGACAATGAGCAGTTCTTC.

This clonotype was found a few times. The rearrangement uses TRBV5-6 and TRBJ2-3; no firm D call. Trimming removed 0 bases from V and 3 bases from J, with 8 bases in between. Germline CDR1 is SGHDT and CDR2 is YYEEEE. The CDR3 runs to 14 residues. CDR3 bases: TGTGCCAGCAGCTTGGTGGCGATGACAGATACGCAGTATTTT. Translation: CASSLVAMTDTQYF.

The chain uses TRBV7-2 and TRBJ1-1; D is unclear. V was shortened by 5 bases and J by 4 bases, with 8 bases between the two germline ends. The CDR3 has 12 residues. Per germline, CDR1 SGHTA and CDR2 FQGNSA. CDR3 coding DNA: TGTGCCAGCAGCCGCGGTTTCACTGAAGCTTTCTTT. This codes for CASSRGFTEAFF.

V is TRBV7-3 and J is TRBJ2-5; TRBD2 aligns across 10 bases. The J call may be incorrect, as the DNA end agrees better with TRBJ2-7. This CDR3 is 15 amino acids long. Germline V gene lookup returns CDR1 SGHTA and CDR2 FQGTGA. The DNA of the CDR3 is TGTGCCAGCAGCGAGGCAAGCGGGGGGGCCTACGAGCAGTACTTC. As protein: CASSEASGGAYEQYF.

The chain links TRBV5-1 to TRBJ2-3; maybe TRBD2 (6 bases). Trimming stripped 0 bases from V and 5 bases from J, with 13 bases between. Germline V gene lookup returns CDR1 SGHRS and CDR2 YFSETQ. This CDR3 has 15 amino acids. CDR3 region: CASSLAGSGIDTQYF. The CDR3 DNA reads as TGCGCCAGCAGCTTGGCCGGGAGTGGAATAGATACGCAGTATTTT.

The CDR3 DNA follows: TGCAGTGCTGCGCTAGCGGGCACAGATACGCAGTATTTT. It specifies CSAALAGTDTQYF. The rearrangement uses TRBV20-1 and TRBJ2-3; TRBD2 matches at 7 bases. Germline V gene sequence: CDR1 DFQATT, CDR2 SNEGSKA (reference sequence). Trimming removed 5 bases from V and 1 base from J; junction bases left unmatched: 3. The CDR3 consists of 13 residues.

The CDR3 reads CASSFWVEGGRNEQFF. The CDR3 DNA reads as TGTGCCAGCAGTTTTTGGGTTGAAGGTGGTCGGAATGAGCAGTTCTTC. The rearrangement uses TRBV28 and TRBJ2-1, with D unclear. Trimming stripped 3 bases from V and 7 bases from J, with 19 bases between. The germline gives CDR1 MDHEN, CDR2 SYDVKM. This CDR3 region has 16 residues. Complete variable domain (other parts from reference TRBV28 and TRBJ2-1): DVKVTQSSRYLVKRTGEKVFLECVQDMDHENMFWYRQDPGLGLRLIYFSYDVKMKEKGDIPEGYSVSREKKERFSLILESASTNQTSMYLCASSFWVEGGRNEQFFGPGTRLTVL.